One T cell receptor beta chain is described in this entry. Its specificity is unknown. Germline CDR1 SGHTA, CDR2 FQGNSA. This CDR3 is built from 15 residues. Trimming at V came to 4 bases and at J to 2 bases, leaving 4 bases not matched to a gene. This record belongs to a study of cytomegalovirus exposure and HLA in healthy donors. Primers for the PCR totalled 60 Vbeta and 13 Jbeta. The method was immunoSEQ multiplex PCR; TCRdb's version includes in-frame clones alone and lacks a portion of them. In the table there are roughly 150,000 clones, over 75% of which are singletons. Overall study findings and caveats: Per a later analysis, 15,000 to 20,000 TCR beta sequences showed association with HLA alleles at 0.05 false discovery rate. In most subjects, TCR beta sequences reportedly gave accurate predictions of HLA-A and HLA-B alleles.

The sequence derives from a male donor in good health and CMV-seronegative. V gene TRBV7-2 combines with J gene TRBJ2-7; 11 nucleotides line up with TRBD1. The specimen was PBMCs. CDR3 residues: CASSSGTGGTYEQYF. As DNA, the CDR3 is TGTGCCAGCAGCTCGGGGACAGGGGGGACCTACGAGCAGTACTTC.